This entry lists 10 T cell receptor beta chains sequenced from one sample in a study of tumor-infiltrating lymphocytes in oesophageal squamous cell carcinoma. TCRdb reprocessed the PCR reads via MiXCR and lists one record per CDR3 protein. The sample holds just under 20,000 distinct CDR3 sequences, approximately 39% seen once. The sequenced sample consisted of esophageal tumor tissue. The source of these receptors is a male donor with esophageal squamous cell carcinoma.

In this sample, this clonotype turned up a few times. The conserved phenylalanine or tryptophan normally closing the CDR3 is absent here, so this likely arose from a read error. It is unclear where the CDR3 begins or ends on the DNA, so no DNA is shown, and the CDR3 is as TCRdb lists it. V usage is TRBV7-9 and J usage is TRBJ2-5; the table's D call TRBD1 went unverified against the DNA. The CDR3 numbers 18 amino acids, ends counted. Looked up from germline, CDR1 is SEHNR and CDR2 is FQNEAQ (reference sequence). CDR3: CASSSRADRGSRGYTFGS.

This clonotype was seen more than once but under ten times. The CDR3 nucleotides read TGCAGTGCAAGAATTGACTACGAGCAGTACTTC. Protein: CSARIDYEQYF. This chain links TRBV20-1 with TRBJ2-1; D ambiguous. The J call may be mistaken, given a closer DNA end match to TRBJ2-7. CDR1 DFQATT and CDR2 SNEGSKA come from the germline V gene (reference sequence). This CDR3 contains 11 residues.

The chain uses TRBV6-6 and TRBJ2-3, with TRBD2 matching 10 bases. The CDR3 is 16 amino acids. Trimming cost V 2 bases and J 4 bases; bases outside gene matches: 6. Per the germline V gene, CDR1 is MNHNY and CDR2 is SVGAGI (reference sequence). CDR3 in amino acids: CASSYPQREGADTQYF. CDR3 bases: TGTGCCAGCAGTTACCCCCAGCGGGAGGGCGCAGATACGCAGTATTTT.

The rearrangement joins TRBV6-2 or TRBV6-3 to TRBJ2-6; D is undetermined. The J call could be wrong; TRBJ2-1 is a better fit for the DNA end. The germline gives CDR1 MNHEY, CDR2 SVGEGT. The CDR3 contains 15 residues. The CDR3 bases are TGTGCCAGCAGTTACTCGAATTATCCGAGCGATGAGCAGTTCTTC. Translated, it gives CASSYSNYPSDEQFF.

As for this clonotype: This CDR3 is missing its conserved last phenylalanine or tryptophan, likely due to a read error. The limits of the CDR3 on the DNA are not certain, so only TCRdb's listed CDR3 is given. The chain uses TRBV5-5 and TRBJ2-6; the table's D call, TRBD2, has no DNA check behind it. The CDR3 adds up to 11 amino acids, both ends counted. Germline assignment: CDR1 SGHKS and CDR2 YYEKEE (reference sequence). The CDR3 loop reads CASSLARTSGH.

The V gene is TRBV7-9, the J gene TRBJ2-7; D possibly corresponds to TRBD1 (6 bases). CDR3 length: 15 residues. Germline CDR1 is SEHNR and CDR2 is FQNEAQ (reference sequence). Between the trimmed V and J ends, which lost 5 bases and 3 bases, there was a span of 17 bases. The CDR3 here is CASSPQFLGGYEQYF. As DNA, the CDR3 is TGTGCCAGCAGCCCACAGTTCCTAGGGGGCTACGAGCAGTACTTC.

This sequence joins TRBV7-4 and TRBJ1-5, with D unresolved. From germline, CDR1 is SGHVT and CDR2 SQSDAQ. The CDR3 has 14 residues. Between the trimmed V and J ends, which lost 0 bases and 4 bases, there was a span of 7 bases. CDR3 coding DNA: TGTGCCAGCAGCTTAGCGGACCGGAATCAGCCCCAGCATTTT. Protein product: CASSLADRNQPQHF.

The chain is built from TRBV18 and TRBJ2-2, with a tentative D call TRBD1 (6 bases). The V end was cut by 5 bases, the J end by 2 bases, with 12 bases between. Per the germline V gene, CDR1 is KGHSH and CDR2 is LQKENI. This CDR3 comprises 15 residues. The CDR3 coding sequence is TGTGCCAGCTCAAGACCACAGGGAAACACCGGGGAGCTGTTTTTT. Translation: CASSRPQGNTGELFF.

This clonotype was detected many times. The J gene is TRBJ2-1, the V gene TRBV28; 7 positions agree with TRBD2. The CDR3 is 12 amino acids. Germline CDR1 reads MDHEN; CDR2 reads SYDVKM. The ends lost 6 bases at V and 14 bases at J; junction bases unmatched: 10. The CDR3 region has the DNA TGTGCCAGCAGCCCCTTAGGCGGGGGAGAGTTCTTC. Translated: CASSPLGGGEFF.

In regard to this clonotype: Here the CDR3 omits its conserved ending phenylalanine or tryptophan, so a read error is the likely source. The limits of the CDR3 on the DNA are not certain, so only TCRdb's listed CDR3 is given. J is TRBJ2-7 and V is TRBV6-2 or TRBV6-3; the table calls TRBD1, which could not be checked here. The CDR3 extends over 17 residues, inclusive of both ends. The germline V gene has CDR1 MNHEY and CDR2 SVGEGT. CDR3 region: CASSKNDRGFSGYTFGS.